A single sample gave rise to the 21 T cell receptor beta chains below, sequenced in a study of blood T cells in healthy people across ages. It was with a sample-barcoded 5' primer and a J-beta primer mix that a second PCR of roughly 6 to 12 cycles was run. TCRdb called the 5' RACE reads again in MiXCR, with one record for every CDR3 protein. In the table there are fewer than 800,000 distinct CDR3 sequences, roughly 49% of which are singletons. The sample was blood. These receptors all come from a woman aged 55-69 years in good health.

This clonotype was recorded a few times. The V gene is TRBV4-1, the J gene TRBJ2-3, with TRBD2 identical over 10 bases. Trimming cost V 0 bases and J 5 bases; bases outside gene matches: 8. This CDR3 region has 17 residues. Germline V lookup: CDR1 MGHRA, CDR2 YSYEKL. CDR3 sequence: CASSQEFLAGAKDTQYF. CDR3 DNA: TGCGCCAGCAGCCAAGAGTTTCTAGCGGGAGCAAAAGATACGCAGTATTTT.

Note on this clonotype: Mismatch with germline at one junction end may stem from a read error. The chain carries TRBV4-3 and TRBJ2-4; TRBD1 agrees at 9 bases. Germline CDR1 and CDR2: LGHNA and YSLEER. The CDR3 is made up of 13 amino acids. CDR3 protein: CASNQDPGQGLYF. The CDR3 bases are TGCGCCAGCAACCAAGATCCGGGACAGGGCTTGTACTTC.

To note about this clonotype: This clone may be a read error of a much larger clone one base away. J is TRBJ2-5 and V is TRBV7-9; D remains unclear. Germline loops: CDR1 SEHNR, CDR2 FQNEAQ (reference sequence). Deletions cut 3 bases from V and 5 bases from J, with 7 bases between. This CDR3 is built from 12 residues. The CDR3: CASSFIGETQYF. Here the CDR3 DNA reads TGTGCCAGCAGCTTCATTGGGGAGACCCAGTACTTC.

The V call is TRBV28, the J call TRBJ2-1; 7 bases are a match to TRBD2. V dropped 10 bases and J dropped 0; count of bases not matched to a gene: 12. Germline V gene lookup returns CDR1 MDHEN and CDR2 SYDVKM. The CDR3 contains 16 residues. In DNA, the CDR3 is TGTGCCACCCAGCCACCGGGAGGAAGCTCCTACAATGAGCAGTTCTTC. This gives the protein CATQPPGGSSYNEQFF.

The V gene is TRBV20-1, the J gene TRBJ2-7, with 9 bases lining up with TRBD1. With the DNA end fitting TRBJ2-5 better, the J assignment may be wrong. Germline CDR1 is DFQATT and CDR2 is SNEGSKA (reference sequence). There are 17 residues in the CDR3. DNA for the CDR3: TGCAGTGCTGTCCTCGGGTATCTGGACAGGGGATTCGAGACCCAGTACTTC. Its translation is CSAVLGYLDRGFETQYF.

The table lists this clonotype with a count of one. The chain joins TRBV20-1 to TRBJ2-5; D may be TRBD2 (6 bases). This CDR3 is 15 amino acids long. Trimming shortened V by 0 bases and J by 11 bases, and 22 bases separated the two germline ends. Germline CDR1 reads DFQATT; CDR2 reads SNEGSKA (reference sequence). Here the CDR3 DNA reads TGCAGTGCTAGAGAGGGAGGAACAGTCCAGAGCGGGCAGTACTTC. Its translation is CSAREGGTVQSGQYF.

The CDR3 coding sequence is TGTGCCAGCAGTTTCCCCGGACTAGCGGGAGGTAAACGAGAGACCCAGTACTTC. Translating it yields CASSFPGLAGGKRETQYF. This rearrangement joins TRBV28 to TRBJ2-5; 14 bases fit TRBD2. The CDR3 is 18 amino acids. After removal of 3 bases from V and 4 bases from J, the junction contained 10 bases not matched to a gene. From germline, CDR1 is MDHEN and CDR2 SYDVKM.

The DNA of the CDR3 is TGTGCCAGCAGCCCATACAGGGACTCCTATGGCTACACCTTC. This gives the protein CASSPYRDSYGYTF. J is TRBJ1-2 and V is TRBV7-2; TRBD1 is a possible D gene (6 bases). Per the germline V gene, CDR1 is SGHTA and CDR2 is FQGNSA. The CDR3 sequence is 14 residues long. Trimming removed 5 bases at V and 4 bases at J, with 14 bases between.

This clonotype has only one observation. V gene TRBV27 combines with J gene TRBJ1-5; D ambiguous. CDR1 is MNHEY, CDR2 SMNVEV, per germline (reference sequence). Trimming took 5 bases from V and 2 from J, leaving 10 bases between them. This CDR3 comprises 14 residues. CDR3 sequence (DNA): TGTGCCAGCAGTGTATACAGCGGCAATCAGCCCCAGCATTTT. It codes for CASSVYSGNQPQHF.

The chain has TRBV12-3 or TRBV12-4 and TRBJ1-4, with D unclear. Trimming stripped 1 base from V and 4 bases from J, with 13 bases between. The CDR3 consists of 16 residues. CDR3 DNA: TGTGCCAGCAGTTTAGGACCGGTGGCGGGTAATGAAAAACTGTTTTTT. Protein: CASSLGPVAGNEKLFF.

V gene TRBV7-2 combines with J gene TRBJ2-1, with 11 positions matching TRBD2. The end of the DNA aligns better with TRBJ2-7, so the J call may be wrong. The CDR3 totals 16 residues. CDR1 is SGHTA, CDR2 FQGNSA, per germline. The CDR3 sequence: CASSQGLAALYNEQYF. The DNA of the CDR3 is TGTGCCAGCAGCCAGGGACTAGCGGCTTTGTACAATGAGCAGTACTTC.

This clonotype was counted ten times or more. The CDR3 DNA reads TGTGCCAGCAGTGGTAGCGGTTCTAGAGGAACAGATACGCAGTATTTT. Translation: CASSGSGSRGTDTQYF. The chain joins TRBV2 to TRBJ2-3, with a possible D match to TRBD2 (6 bases). The CDR3 runs 16 residues. The V and J ends lost 4 bases and 3 bases respectively, with 17 bases between them. Per germline, CDR1 SNHLY and CDR2 FYNNEI.

The V gene is TRBV7-8, the J gene TRBJ2-7; 11 positions agree with TRBD2. This CDR3 has 15 amino acids. Germline values: CDR1 SGHVS, CDR2 FQNEAQ. The V gene end was trimmed by 2 bases and the J gene end by 3 bases; junction bases not matched to a gene: 3. In nucleotides, the CDR3 is TGTGCCAGCAGCTTATTCCTAGCGGGGGGCTACGAGCAGTACTTC. It translates to CASSLFLAGGYEQYF.

This clonotype was counted a few times. This chain joins TRBV7-2 and TRBJ2-7; D remains unclear. The CDR3 spans 15 residues. V lost 1 base and J lost 0, with 10 bases in between. The germline V gene encodes CDR1 SGHTA and CDR2 FQGNSA. CDR3 nucleotides: TGTGCCAGCAGCTTAGTCAGCCTATTCTCCTACGAGCAGTACTTC. It encodes CASSLVSLFSYEQYF. Together with reference TRBV7-2 and TRBJ2-7, the CDR3 gives the full variable domain: GAGVSQSPSNKVTEKGKDVELRCDPISGHTALYWYRQSLGQGLEFLIYFQGNSAPDKSGLPSDRFSAERTGGSVSTLTIQRTQQEDSAVYLCASSLVSLFSYEQYFGPGTRLTVT.

This chain links TRBV27 with TRBJ2-1; 8 bases are a match to TRBD2. V dropped 6 bases and J dropped 0; count of bases not matched to a gene: 7. The germline CDR1 and CDR2 sequences are MNHEY and SMNVEV (reference sequence). The CDR3 extends over 16 amino acids. CDR3 DNA: TGTGCCAGCAGCCTTGTGCGGGAGGTCTCCTACAATGAGCAGTTCTTC. Protein: CASSLVREVSYNEQFF.

This clonotype turned up a few times. The chain is built from TRBV5-1 and TRBJ1-6, with D hard to call. The V gene's germline CDR1 is SGHRS and CDR2 YFSETQ. The germline V and J ends were trimmed by 2 bases and 7 bases, with 10 bases remaining between them. The CDR3 spans 14 residues. The CDR3 nucleotides are TGCGCCAGCAGCTTACGGCAGTTCAATTCACCCCTCCACTTT. It encodes CASSLRQFNSPLHF.

The chain recombines TRBV9 with TRBJ1-1; D uncertain. The V end lost 0 bases, the J end lost 0 bases, and 6 bases lay between the germline ends. CDR1 SGDLS and CDR2 YYNGEE come from the germline V gene. There are 14 residues in the CDR3. CDR3 in amino acids: CASSVDPVNTEAFF. The CDR3 nucleotides read TGTGCCAGCAGCGTAGACCCGGTGAACACTGAAGCTTTCTTT.

The chain couples TRBV2 to TRBJ2-7; D tentatively fits TRBD1 or TRBD2 (6 bases each). This CDR3 comprises 13 residues. Trimming stripped 7 bases from V and 3 bases from J, with 13 bases between. Germline-derived CDR1 and CDR2 are SNHLY and FYNNEI. The CDR3 DNA reads TGTGCCAGCATGCGGGACAACAACTACGAGCAGTACTTC. Translating gives CASMRDNNYEQYF.

The chain carries TRBV6-6 and TRBJ1-2; D is uncertain. Germline loops: CDR1 MNHNY, CDR2 SVGAGI (reference sequence). The V and J ends lost 6 bases and 5 bases respectively, with 13 bases between them. The CDR3 is 13 amino acids. CDR3 sequence: CASRTGVEYGYTF. As DNA, the CDR3 is TGTGCCAGCAGGACCGGGGTTGAGTATGGCTACACCTTC.

The chain joins TRBV24-1 to TRBJ1-2; TRBD1 aligns across 10 bases. V trimming: 6 bases; J trimming: 5 bases; junction bases outside the gene matches: 2. The germline CDR1 and CDR2 sequences are KGHDR and SFDVKD. This CDR3 is 13 amino acids long. The DNA for the CDR3 is TGTGCCACCAGTTTGGGACAGGGGTATGGCTACACCTTC. Its protein is CATSLGQGYGYTF.

The rearrangement uses TRBV2 and TRBJ1-2, with 7 bases identical to TRBD1. With 3 bases clipped from V and 4 bases from J, the junction kept 5 bases outside the gene matches. The CDR3 spans 14 residues. Germline V CDR1 and CDR2: SNHLY, FYNNEI. The CDR3 region has the DNA TGTGCCAGCAGTGAGGCAGGGGGGTTCTATGGCTACACCTTC. The encoded protein is CASSEAGGFYGYTF. Complete variable domain (other parts from reference TRBV2 and TRBJ1-2): EPEVTQTPSHQVTQMGQEVILRCVPISNHLYFYWYRQILGQKVEFLVSFYNNEISEKSEIFDDQFSVERPDGSNFTLKIRSTKLEDSAMYFCASSEAGGFYGYTFGSGTRLTVV.